This TCR beta chain was profiled in a study of CD8+ T cells in alopecia areata. This clone came up a few times. No antigen is known for it. Study-wide points: Normal scalp had lower clonality than lesional scalp, with alopecia totalis/universalis lesions showing this most strongly.

This CDR3 has 14 residues. The germline gives CDR1 MNHEY, CDR2 SVGAGI. Trimming removed 5 bases from V and 1 base from J, with 12 bases in between. After isolation, RNA underwent reverse transcription to generate cDNA as the sequencing template. Using immunoSEQ multiplex PCR, the repertoire was profiled, and TCRdb retains in-frame clones only, with some absent. This sample yields approximately 300,000 clones, of which 58% are seen a single time; under 2% belongs to the top ten. Treatment in this sample: oral pan-JAK inhibitor, 5-10 mg twice daily. Sampling of alopecia areata patients yielded lesional scalp punch biopsies as well as peripheral blood.

The chain is built from TRBV6-5 and TRBJ2-7; TRBD1 might be the D (7 bases). The sequence was obtained from a human donor with alopecia areata. The source was CD4+ T cells sorted from blood, collected at week 24, from a patient treated with tofacitinib. The CDR3 loop is CASSRGDSSYEQYF. The CDR3 nucleotides are TGTGCCAGCAGTCGCGGGGACAGTTCCTACGAGCAGTACTTC.